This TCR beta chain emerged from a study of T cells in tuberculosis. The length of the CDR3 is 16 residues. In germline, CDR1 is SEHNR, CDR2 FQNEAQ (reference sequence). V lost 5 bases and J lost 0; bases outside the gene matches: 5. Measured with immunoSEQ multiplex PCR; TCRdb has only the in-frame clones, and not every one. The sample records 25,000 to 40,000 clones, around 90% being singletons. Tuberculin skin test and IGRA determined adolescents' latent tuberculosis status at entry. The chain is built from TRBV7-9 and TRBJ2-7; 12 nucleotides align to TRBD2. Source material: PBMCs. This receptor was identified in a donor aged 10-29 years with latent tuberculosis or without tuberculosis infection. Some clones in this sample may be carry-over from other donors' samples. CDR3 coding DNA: TGTGCCAGCAGCCCCGGGACTAGCGGGCGCTCCTACGAGCAGTACTTC. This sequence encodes CASSPGTSGRSYEQYF.